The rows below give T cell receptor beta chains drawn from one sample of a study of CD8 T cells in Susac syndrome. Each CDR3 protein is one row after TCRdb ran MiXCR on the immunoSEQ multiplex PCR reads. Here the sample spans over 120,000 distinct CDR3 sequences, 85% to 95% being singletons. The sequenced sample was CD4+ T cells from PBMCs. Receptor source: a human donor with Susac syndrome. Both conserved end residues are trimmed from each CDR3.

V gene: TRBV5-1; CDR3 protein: ASSKTSGSGGEQF
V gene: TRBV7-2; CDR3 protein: ASSLTSGSFNEQY
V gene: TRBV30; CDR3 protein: AWSLGQGLGYT
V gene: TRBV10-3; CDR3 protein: AISPGGGETQY
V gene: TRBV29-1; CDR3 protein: SVRTSGTTDTQY
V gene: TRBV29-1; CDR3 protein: STTGETEAF
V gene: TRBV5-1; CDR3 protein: ASRSNEYNEQF
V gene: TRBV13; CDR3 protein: ASSPQRFREQY
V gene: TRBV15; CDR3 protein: ATSREGQLETQY
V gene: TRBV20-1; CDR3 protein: SARPGSNQPQH
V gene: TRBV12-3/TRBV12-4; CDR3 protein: ASSFGKNTEAF
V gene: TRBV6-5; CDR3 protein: ASSYSRGSADTQY
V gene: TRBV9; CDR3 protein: ASSRGGTLANTGELF